These 30 T cell receptor beta chains share one sample of origin, sequenced in a study of beta chain features in type 1 diabetes. Reverse transcribing all isolated RNA meant expressed TCRB transcripts were sequenced. Here immunoSEQ multiplex PCR was the method, and the copy in TCRdb shows in-frame clones only, minus some. Of 150,000 or so clones detected, under 60% appear once; the ten largest clones hold roughly 0.42%. The specimen sequenced was Tregs from blood. The source of these receptors is a man younger than 35 in good health.

This chain uses TRBV5-6 with TRBJ1-1, with D possibly matching TRBD1 (6 bases). The V end lost 4 bases, the J end lost 7 bases, and 20 bases lay between the germline ends. The CDR3 is made up of 15 amino acids. CDR1 and CDR2 (germline): SGHDT, YYEEEE. The CDR3 is CASSRKVGTFYEAFF. In DNA, the CDR3 is TGTGCCAGCAGCAGGAAGGTAGGGACATTCTATGAAGCTTTCTTT.

The rearrangement joins TRBV5-1 to TRBJ2-5, with 11 bases that match TRBD2. The trim removed 0 bases at V and 5 bases at J, leaving 6 bases unmatched. The V gene's germline CDR1 is SGHRS and CDR2 YFSETQ. CDR3 size: 16 residues. Here the CDR3 DNA reads TGCGCCAGCAGCTTGGTTCTAGCGGGAGGTCGGGAGACCCAGTACTTC. It is translated as CASSLVLAGGRETQYF.

The rearrangement joins TRBV7-9 to TRBJ2-5; no clear D. Germline V lookup: CDR1 SEHNR, CDR2 FQNEAQ (reference sequence). Trimming shortened V by 7 bases and J by 8 bases, and 11 bases separated the two germline ends. The CDR3 is made up of 11 amino acids. The CDR3 coding sequence is TGTGCCAGCAAAAACCGGGTAACCCAGTACTTC. Encoded protein: CASKNRVTQYF.

V gene TRBV30 combines with J gene TRBJ2-7; D is unclear. CDR3 length: 11 residues. Trimming pared 2 bases from V and 8 bases from J, leaving 10 bases between. Germline V gene sequence: CDR1 GTSNPN, CDR2 SVGIG (reference sequence). The DNA for the CDR3 is TGTGCCTGGAGTTCGTCTTACAAGCAGTACTTC. It codes for CAWSSSYKQYF.

The chain combines TRBV5-1 with TRBJ1-4, with TRBD1 matching over 9 bases. Germline CDR1 SGHRS, CDR2 YFSETQ. The CDR3 spans 15 residues. V was clipped by 0 bases and J by 8 bases; unmatched bases: 5. Written as DNA, the CDR3 is TGCGCCAGCAGCTTGGATACAGGGGGCGTAGAAAAACTGTTTTTT. Protein product: CASSLDTGGVEKLFF.

This clone was seen more than once but under ten times. The chain employs TRBV28 and TRBJ2-5; D call uncertain. This CDR3 is built from 11 residues. Per the germline V gene, CDR1 is MDHEN and CDR2 is SYDVKM. V shed 4 bases and J shed 5 bases, with 5 bases lying between them. The DNA of the CDR3 is TGTGCCAGCAGTTACTTCGAGACCCAGTACTTC. Translated, it gives CASSYFETQYF.

This chain connects TRBV11-2 to TRBJ2-7; TRBD2 aligns across 11 bases. The CDR3 covers 15 residues. Germline V gene sequence: CDR1 SGHAT, CDR2 FQNNGV. V shed 3 bases and J 3 bases; nucleotides not matched to a gene: 4. The CDR3 is CASSFSLAGGYEQYF. CDR3 nucleotide sequence: TGTGCCAGCAGCTTCTCTCTAGCGGGAGGCTACGAGCAGTACTTC.

The rearrangement links TRBV2 to TRBJ2-7; 10 bases line up with TRBD2. Germline CDR1 is SNHLY and CDR2 is FYNNEI. Trimming cost V 9 bases and J 3 bases; bases outside gene matches: 5. The CDR3 has 13 amino acids. The CDR3 spells CASRTSGFYEQYF. CDR3 bases: TGTGCCAGTAGGACTAGCGGTTTCTACGAGCAGTACTTC.

This CDR3 reads CASSEGAYNTEAFF. DNA of the CDR3: TGTGCCAGCAGCGAAGGGGCATATAACACTGAAGCTTTCTTT. The chain links TRBV5-6 to TRBJ1-1, with a tentative D call TRBD1 (5 bases). Germline assignment: CDR1 SGHDT and CDR2 YYEEEE. The V end lost 4 bases, the J end lost 2 bases, and 12 bases lay between the germline ends. CDR3 size: 14 residues.

The chain combines TRBV5-4 with TRBJ2-1, with a weak D call TRBD1 (7 bases). The CDR3 totals 15 residues. Looked up from germline, CDR1 is SGHNT and CDR2 is YYREEE (reference sequence). Between the trimmed V and J ends, which lost 4 bases and 7 bases, there was a span of 18 bases. CDR3 DNA: TGTGCCAGCAGCCCTCAGGGGGGTTTGAGGAATGAGCAGTTCTTC. Translation gives CASSPQGGLRNEQFF.

The chain carries TRBV20-1 and TRBJ1-3; D ambiguous. V lost 5 bases to trimming and J lost 4 bases, with 6 bases between them. The CDR3 contains 11 residues. From germline, CDR1 is DFQATT and CDR2 SNEGSKA (reference sequence). CDR3 region: CSALRGNTIYF. The DNA of the CDR3 is TGCAGTGCTCTGCGGGGAAACACCATATATTTT.

This clone was seen only a few times. The chain recombines TRBV6-6 with TRBJ1-3, with no clear D. Trimming cost V 0 bases and J 2 bases, with 5 bases left between them. There are 14 residues in the CDR3. Germline loops: CDR1 MNHNY, CDR2 SVGAGI (reference sequence). CDR3 DNA sequence: TGTGCCAGCAGTTACTCGGCTGCTGGAAACACCATATATTTT. Residues: CASSYSAAGNTIYF.

The V gene is TRBV6-5, the J gene TRBJ1-1; tentatively, D is TRBD1 (5 bases). This CDR3 has 15 residues. Looked up from germline, CDR1 is MNHEY and CDR2 is SVGAGI. Trimming stripped 6 bases from V and 0 bases from J, with 14 bases between. CDR3 coding DNA: TGTGCCAGCAGGACCCCGGGCAGGGTGAACACTGAAGCTTTCTTT. Its translation is CASRTPGRVNTEAFF.

V usage is TRBV19 and J usage is TRBJ1-5; a weak D match, TRBD1 (5 bases). Germline V gene sequence: CDR1 LNHDA, CDR2 SQIVND (reference sequence). Trimming removed 1 base at V and 3 bases at J, with 13 bases between. The CDR3 covers 16 residues. The CDR3: CASSIGGRGHNQPQHF. The CDR3 nucleotides read TGTGCCAGTAGTATAGGGGGAAGGGGCCACAATCAGCCCCAGCATTTT.

The V and J genes are TRBV15 and TRBJ2-2; 8 bases agree with TRBD2. V shed 2 bases, J shed 5 bases, and the junction held 7 bases outside the gene matches. The length of the CDR3 is 16 residues. Germline V gene data show CDR1 as LNHNV and CDR2 as YYDKDF (reference sequence). CDR3 protein: CATSRRGLGRTGELFF. CDR3 in DNA: TGTGCCACCAGCAGACGGGGACTAGGAAGAACCGGGGAGCTGTTTTTT.

The V and J genes are TRBV28 and TRBJ2-4; 8 bases are shared with TRBD2. Germline V gives CDR1 MDHEN, CDR2 SYDVKM. This CDR3 region has 17 residues. V was pared by 1 base and J by 3 bases, with 8 bases of the junction left unmatched. CDR3 DNA: TGTGCCAGCAGTTTATATCCCTGGCGGGGGGACAAAAACATTCAGTACTTC. Its translation: CASSLYPWRGDKNIQYF. Filled out from reference TRBV28 and TRBJ2-4, the complete variable domain reads DVKVTQSSRYLVKRTGEKVFLECVQDMDHENMFWYRQDPGLGLRLIYFSYDVKMKEKGDIPEGYSVSREKKERFSLILESASTNQTSMYLCASSLYPWRGDKNIQYFGAGTRLSVL.

This sequence joins TRBV19 and TRBJ2-1, with 10 bases that match TRBD1. The CDR3 contains 16 residues. V was pared by 3 bases and J by 6 bases, with 8 bases of the junction left unmatched. CDR1 is LNHDA and CDR2 is SQIVND in the germline V gene (reference sequence). DNA of the CDR3: TGTGCCAGTAGTATCCAAGGGGACAGGGGTGGCAATGAGCAGTTCTTC. It yields the protein CASSIQGDRGGNEQFF. Based on the CDR3 plus reference TRBV19 and TRBJ2-1, the full variable domain is DGGITQSPKYLFRKEGQNVTLSCEQNLNHDAMYWYRQDPGQGLRLIYYSQIVNDFQKGDIAEGYSVSREKKESFPLTVTSAQKNPTAFYLCASSIQGDRGGNEQFFGPGTRLTVL.

The chain joins TRBV6-5 to TRBJ2-2; 12 nucleotides match TRBD1. Germline CDR1 and CDR2: MNHEY and SVGAGI. The CDR3 is made up of 15 amino acids. The junction had 4 bases not matched to a gene; V was cut back by 6 bases and J by 5 bases. The CDR3 DNA reads as TGTGCCAGCAGAGGGACAGGGGGCGCGACCGGGGAGCTGTTTTTT. Amino acids: CASRGTGGATGELFF.

J is TRBJ2-3 and V is TRBV7-3; 7 nucleotides align to TRBD2. V lost 2 bases, J lost 4 bases, and 9 bases stayed unmatched. Germline V lookup: CDR1 SGHTA, CDR2 FQGTGA. This CDR3 has 16 residues. Here the CDR3 reads CASSLGGGGIADTQYF. The DNA of the CDR3 is TGTGCCAGCAGCTTAGGTGGGGGGGGGATCGCAGATACGCAGTATTTT.

The V gene is TRBV29-1, the J gene TRBJ2-1, with D perhaps matching TRBD2 (6 bases). The CDR3 sequence is 13 residues long. Germline-derived CDR1 and CDR2 are SQVTM and ANQGSEA. Trimming took off 6 bases at V and 6 bases at J, with 15 bases between the two ends. The DNA for the CDR3 is TGCAGCGTGGGCGGTCAGGGAGGCAATGAGCAGTTCTTC. Residues: CSVGGQGGNEQFF.

This clone has a handful of counts. V usage is TRBV5-1 and J usage is TRBJ2-5; D unresolved. V lost 7 bases to trimming and J lost 5 bases, with 12 bases between them. Germline V CDR1 and CDR2: SGHRS, YFSETQ. The CDR3 spans 12 residues. CDR3 in amino acids: CASSFSSETQYF. The CDR3 DNA is TGCGCCAGCTCGTTCTCCAGTGAGACCCAGTACTTC.

CDR3 loop: CASSTQGARGEKLFF. In DNA, the CDR3 is TGCGCCAGCAGCACACAGGGGGCGCGTGGTGAAAAACTGTTTTTT. The chain is built from TRBV5-1 and TRBJ1-4, with 9 nucleotides matching TRBD1. V shed 4 bases, J shed 7 bases, and the junction held 8 bases outside the gene matches. This CDR3 spans 15 amino acids. CDR1 and CDR2 from the germline V gene are SGHRS and YFSETQ.

The chain couples TRBV4-2 to TRBJ2-7, with 7 bases matching TRBD1. The CDR3 covers 14 residues. V dropped 0 bases and J dropped 4; count of bases not matched to a gene: 3. The germline CDR1 and CDR2 sequences are LGHNA and YNFKEQ. The CDR3 DNA is TGTGCCAGCAGCCAAGATAACAGGGGATACGAGCAGTACTTC. Translating gives CASSQDNRGYEQYF.

This chain connects TRBV4-3 to TRBJ2-1, with 8 bases aligning to TRBD2. Germline CDR1 and CDR2: LGHNA and YSLEER. This CDR3 spans 16 amino acids. Losses at the gene ends were 0 bases for V and 7 bases for J; bases not matched to a gene: 8. Written as DNA, the CDR3 is TGCGCCAGCAGCCAAGAGACTAGCGCGTGGGTTAATGAGCAGTTCTTC. Translation gives CASSQETSAWVNEQFF.

The chain carries TRBV10-3 and TRBJ2-1, with D tentatively TRBD2 (5 bases). Germline values: CDR1 ENHRY, CDR2 SYGVKD. The CDR3 is 15 residues long. Trimming removed 6 bases from V and 3 bases from J, with 15 bases in between. The CDR3 reads CAISPANGLYNEQFF. Written as DNA, the CDR3 is TGTGCCATCAGCCCTGCCAATGGACTCTACAATGAGCAGTTCTTC.

The chain recombines TRBV9 with TRBJ2-3; no reliable D call. The germline CDR1 and CDR2 sequences are SGDLS and YYNGEE. This CDR3 has 15 residues. V gave up 0 bases and J gave up 0 bases, with 8 bases separating them. This CDR3 reads CASSVVGRSTDTQYF. The CDR3 region has the DNA TGTGCCAGCAGCGTAGTGGGCCGTAGCACAGATACGCAGTATTTT.

This clone was seen a handful of times. The CDR3 loop is CASSRAGLMGSEKLFF. In nucleotides, the CDR3 is TGTGCCAGCAGCCGCGCTGGACTTATGGGTAGCGAAAAACTGTTTTTT. The chain combines TRBV7-2 with TRBJ1-4; no reliable D call. Trimming cost V 5 bases and J 8 bases, with 21 bases left between them. The CDR3 spans 16 residues. Germline V gene lookup returns CDR1 SGHTA and CDR2 FQGNSA.

This clone came up a few times. The V call is TRBV18, the J call TRBJ1-2; D may be TRBD1 (5 bases). The germline V and J ends were trimmed by 2 bases and 4 bases, with 11 bases remaining between them. CDR3 length: 14 residues. Germline V gives CDR1 KGHSH, CDR2 LQKENI. CDR3 region: CASSPSQGGYGYTF. The CDR3, as DNA: TGTGCCAGCTCACCAAGCCAGGGAGGCTATGGCTACACCTTC. Together with reference TRBV18 and TRBJ1-2, the CDR3 gives the full variable domain: NAGVMQNPRHLVRRRGQEARLRCSPMKGHSHVYWYRQLPEEGLKFMVYLQKENIIDESGMPKERFSAEFPKEGPSILRIQQVVRGDSAAYFCASSPSQGGYGYTFGSGTRLTVV.

The gene calls are TRBV7-9 and TRBJ1-2; TRBD1 aligns across 12 bases. CDR3 length equals 16 residues. V lost 0 bases to trimming and J lost 7 bases; unmatched junction nucleotides: 6. Germline loops: CDR1 SEHNR, CDR2 FQNEAQ (reference sequence). This chain's CDR3 is CASSLAPGQGASGYTF. Here the CDR3 DNA reads TGTGCCAGCAGCTTAGCCCCGGGACAGGGGGCGTCTGGCTACACCTTC.

As DNA, the CDR3 is TGTGCCAGCAGCTTACAACAGGCCCCTTATGGCTACACCTTC. Its translation: CASSLQQAPYGYTF. The chain is built from TRBV7-2 and TRBJ1-2; D is possibly TRBD1 (5 bases). The CDR3 runs to 14 residues. Germline values: CDR1 SGHTA, CDR2 FQGNSA. Trimming left V 2 bases short and J 5 bases short, with 12 bases between.